The present T cell receptor (beta chain) was sequenced within a study of control samples from healthy donors and cancer patients. TCRdb keeps only in-frame clones here, not all; method: immunoSEQ multiplex PCR. Seen here are some 130,000 clones, around 90% observed once, and the top ten hold less than 7%. Trimming took 3 bases from V and 8 from J, leaving 11 bases between them. This CDR3 spans 13 amino acids. Sequenced sample: blood. The chain employs TRBV12-3 or TRBV12-4 and TRBJ2-4, with D perhaps TRBD1 (5 bases). This clonotype was sampled from a man younger than 35 in good health. Written as DNA, the CDR3 is TGTGCCAGCAGTTTTGGGGTAGGGGACATTCAGTACTTC. Translated, it gives CASSFGVGDIQYF.